A selection of T cell receptor beta chains follows, all from one sample in a study of shared clonotypes between healthy human individuals. Generated by immunoSEQ multiplex PCR, the TCRdb table keeps only in-frame clones and is missing some. The data contain millions of clones, over 85% of them seen just once; the ten biggest clones take up 0.13%. Sequencing was done on a sample of naive CD4+ T cells sorted from blood. The receptors originated from a man aged 18 to 30 in good health. CDR3s include the opening cysteine and the closing phenylalanine or tryptophan. A D gene is named only where the DNA matches it firmly. The size entry is marked missing in some rows and otherwise reads once, few, many or a size class.

v_gene	d_gene	abundance	j_gene	CDR3nt	CDR3aa
TRBV6-5	.	.	TRBJ1-2	TGTGCCAGCAGTTCGGCAGGGACCAACTATGGCTACACCTTC	CASSSAGTNYGYTF
TRBV30	.	.	TRBJ2-7	TGTGCCTGGGCCCTCGGGGGCAGCTACGAGCAGTACTTC	CAWALGGSYEQYF
TRBV7-2	.	.	TRBJ1-2	TGTGCCAGCAGCTTAGTGGGAAGTGGCTACACCTTC	CASSLVGSGYTF
TRBV5-4	.	once	TRBJ2-3	TGTGCCAGCAGCGACGCCCATAGCACAGATACGCAGTATTTT	CASSDAHSTDTQYF
TRBV2	TRBD2	.	TRBJ2-7	TGTGCCAGCAGTGCGGGGGGTGACGAGCAGTACTTC	CASSAGGDEQYF
TRBV5-1	TRBD1	.	TRBJ2-7	TGCGCCAGCAGCTTGGTAGCAGGGGGCCGGTACGAGCAGTACTTC	CASSLVAGGRYEQYF
TRBV7-9	.	.	TRBJ2-1	TGTGCCAGCAGCTTGGCAGGGGCAGGGTCCTACAATGAGCAGTTCTTC	CASSLAGAGSYNEQFF
TRBV2	.	.	TRBJ1-2	TGTGCCAGCAGTGAGACGGACCTTTACAATGGCTACACCTTC	CASSETDLYNGYTF
TRBV29-1	.	.	TRBJ2-1	TGCAGCGTTGAAGTTTGGACTAATGAGCAGTTCTTC	CSVEVWTNEQFF
TRBV5-4	.	.	TRBJ2-1	TGTGCCAGCAGCCCTCGGCTAGCGAATTACAATGAGCAGTTCTTC	CASSPRLANYNEQFF
TRBV27	TRBD1	.	TRBJ1-1	TGTGCCAGCAGCCTTCGGACAGGGCGAGCTTTCTTT	CASSLRTGRAFF
TRBV11-3	.	.	TRBJ2-1	TGTGCCAGCAGCTTAGGGGGGCAGAGCTACAATGAGCAGTTCTTC	CASSLGGQSYNEQFF
TRBV7-2	TRBD1	.	TRBJ2-7	TGTGCCAGCAGCTTAGGTAGAGGGACAGGGGTATTCGACGAGCAGTACTTC	CASSLGRGTGVFDEQYF
TRBV7-2	.	.	TRBJ1-2	TGTGCCAGCAGCTTACAAAGCGTGGCACAGGGCTACACCTTC	CASSLQSVAQGYTF
TRBV29-1	.	.	TRBJ2-3	TGCAGCGTTGGGGCGGTCCTTTCCACAGATACGCAGTATTTT	CSVGAVLSTDTQYF